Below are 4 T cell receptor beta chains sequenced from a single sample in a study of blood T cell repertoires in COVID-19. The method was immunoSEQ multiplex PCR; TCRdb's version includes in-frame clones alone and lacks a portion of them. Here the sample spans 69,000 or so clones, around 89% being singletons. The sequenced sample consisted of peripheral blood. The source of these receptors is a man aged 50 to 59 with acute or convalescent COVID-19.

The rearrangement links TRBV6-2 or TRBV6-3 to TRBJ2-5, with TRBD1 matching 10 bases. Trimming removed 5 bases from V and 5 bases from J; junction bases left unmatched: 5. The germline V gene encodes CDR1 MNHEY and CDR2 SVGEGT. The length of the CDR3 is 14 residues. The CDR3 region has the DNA TGTGCCAGCAGTACCGGGACAGGGGACGAGACCCAGTACTTC. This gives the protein CASSTGTGDETQYF.

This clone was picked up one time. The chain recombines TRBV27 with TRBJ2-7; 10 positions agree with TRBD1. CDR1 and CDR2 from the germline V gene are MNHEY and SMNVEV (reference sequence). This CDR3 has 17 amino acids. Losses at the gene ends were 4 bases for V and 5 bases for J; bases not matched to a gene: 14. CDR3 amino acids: CASSSRTGGGRGDEQYF. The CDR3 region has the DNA TGTGCCAGCAGTTCACGGACAGGGGGAGGTCGGGGGGACGAGCAGTACTTC.

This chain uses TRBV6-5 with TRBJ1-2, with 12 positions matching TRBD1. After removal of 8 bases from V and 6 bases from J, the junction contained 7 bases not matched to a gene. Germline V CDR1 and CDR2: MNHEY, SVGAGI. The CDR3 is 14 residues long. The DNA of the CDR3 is TGTGCCAGCGTAGGGACAGGGGGCCGGGATGGCTACACCTTC. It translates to CASVGTGGRDGYTF.

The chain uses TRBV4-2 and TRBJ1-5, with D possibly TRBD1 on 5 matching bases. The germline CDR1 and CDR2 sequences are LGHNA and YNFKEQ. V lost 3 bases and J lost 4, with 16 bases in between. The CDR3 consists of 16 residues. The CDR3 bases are TGTGCCAGCAGCCACACAAGGGGTGCAGCGAATCAGCCCCAGCATTTT. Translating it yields CASSHTRGAANQPQHF.